These T cell receptor beta chains were read from a single sample in a study of T cell repertoires in cytomegalovirus infection. These receptors' antigens are unknown. TCRdb re-called the reads through MiXCR, storing one row per CDR3 protein. The table records approximately 500,000 distinct CDR3 sequences, about 33% of them present only once. Sequences were derived from cultured PBMCs, sampled from culture after CMV antigen stimulation. These receptors were taken from a human donor in good health (CMV status not recorded). Some clones in this sample may be carry-over from other donors' samples. The CDR3 runs from the conserved cysteine through the conserved F or W. Each record gives: J gene, D gene, V gene, clone size, CDR3 protein, CDR3 DNA. A D gene is named only where the DNA matches it firmly. Clone size is given for some rows only: seen once, a few or many times, or a class if the clone is expanded.

j_gene: TRBJ2-5
d_gene: TRBD1
v_gene: TRBV5-1
abundance: NA
CDR3aa: CASSSGRGRKETQYF
CDR3nt: TGCGCCAGCAGCTCCGGCAGGGGGCGGAAGGAGACCCAGTACTTC

j_gene: TRBJ2-5
d_gene: TRBD1
v_gene: TRBV6-1
abundance: few
CDR3aa: CASSGGQGAVSETQYF
CDR3nt: TGTGCCAGCAGTGGAGGACAGGGGGCTGTTTCGGAGACCCAGTACTTC

j_gene: TRBJ2-3
d_gene: TRBD2
v_gene: TRBV20-1
abundance: many
CDR3aa: CSARDLRAGGTDTQYF
CDR3nt: TGCAGTGCTAGAGACCTCCGGGCGGGGGGCACAGATACGCAGTATTTT

j_gene: TRBJ2-5
d_gene: NA
v_gene: TRBV12-3/TRBV12-4
abundance: NA
CDR3aa: CASSPRTGRGVLQETQYF
CDR3nt: TGTGCCAGCAGTCCCCGGACAGGGAGGGGGGTCTTACAAGAGACCCAGTACTTC

j_gene: TRBJ1-6
d_gene: TRBD1
v_gene: TRBV6-2/TRBV6-3
abundance: NA
CDR3aa: CASSGQGRISPLHF
CDR3nt: TGTGCCAGCAGTGGACAGGGGCGGATTTCACCCCTCCACTTT

j_gene: TRBJ1-2
d_gene: NA
v_gene: TRBV18
abundance: NA
CDR3aa: CASSPLKGATNYGYTF
CDR3nt: TGTGCCAGCTCACCACTTAAAGGGGCTACTAACTATGGCTACACCTTC

j_gene: TRBJ2-2
d_gene: NA
v_gene: TRBV11-2
abundance: few
CDR3aa: CASLPLAIGWTGELFF
CDR3nt: TGTGCCAGCCTCCCGCTAGCGATTGGTTGGACCGGGGAGCTGTTTTTT

j_gene: TRBJ1-5
d_gene: NA
v_gene: TRBV6-1
abundance: NA
CDR3aa: CASTWTENNQPQHF
CDR3nt: TGTGCCAGCACCTGGACGGAAAACAATCAGCCCCAGCATTTT

j_gene: TRBJ2-1
d_gene: NA
v_gene: TRBV27
abundance: NA
CDR3aa: CASSSSDRSPYNEQFF
CDR3nt: TGTGCCAGCAGTTCCAGCGACAGGAGTCCGTACAATGAGCAGTTCTTC

j_gene: TRBJ2-2
d_gene: NA
v_gene: TRBV11-2
abundance: NA
CDR3aa: CASSLVEDTGELFF
CDR3nt: TGTGCCAGCAGCTTAGTTGAGGACACCGGGGAGCTGTTTTTT

j_gene: TRBJ2-7
d_gene: TRBD2
v_gene: TRBV11-2
abundance: many
CDR3aa: CASSDGLAGEFYEQYF
CDR3nt: TGTGCCAGCAGCGATGGCCTAGCGGGGGAATTTTACGAGCAGTACTTC

j_gene: TRBJ2-3
d_gene: TRBD2
v_gene: TRBV7-2
abundance: few
CDR3aa: CASSLLAVTDTQYF
CDR3nt: TGTGCCAGCAGCTTACTAGCGGTCACAGATACGCAGTATTTT

j_gene: TRBJ1-2
d_gene: NA
v_gene: TRBV25-1
abundance: NA
CDR3aa: CASSVAEYGYTF
CDR3nt: TGTGCCAGCAGTGTGGCAGAGTATGGCTACACCTTC

j_gene: TRBJ2-1
d_gene: TRBD2
v_gene: TRBV7-2
abundance: many
CDR3aa: CASSLGLAGRGDYNEQFF
CDR3nt: TGTGCCAGCAGCTTAGGACTAGCGGGGAGAGGGGACTACAATGAGCAGTTCTTC

j_gene: TRBJ2-3
d_gene: NA
v_gene: TRBV12-3/TRBV12-4
abundance: NA
CDR3aa: CASSYRGTTDTQYF
CDR3nt: TGTGCCAGCAGTTATCGGGGGACCACAGATACGCAGTATTTT

j_gene: TRBJ2-1
d_gene: NA
v_gene: TRBV6-1
abundance: NA
CDR3aa: CASKTSSRSGNEQFF
CDR3nt: TGTGCCAGCAAGACTTCTAGCAGGTCCGGAAATGAGCAGTTCTTC

j_gene: TRBJ1-2
d_gene: NA
v_gene: TRBV11-2
abundance: NA
CDR3aa: CASSPTRRFRERNYGYTF
CDR3nt: TGTGCCAGCAGCCCCACACGGCGTTTTAGGGAGCGTAACTATGGCTACACCTTC

j_gene: TRBJ2-2
d_gene: NA
v_gene: TRBV5-1
abundance: NA
CDR3aa: CASSPISDPGELFF
CDR3nt: TGCGCCAGCAGCCCTATAAGCGACCCCGGGGAGCTGTTTTTT

j_gene: TRBJ2-7
d_gene: TRBD1
v_gene: TRBV19
abundance: NA
CDR3aa: CASSTLGQGSSYEQYF
CDR3nt: TGTGCCAGTAGTACCCTGGGACAGGGAAGCTCCTACGAGCAGTACTTC

j_gene: TRBJ2-2
d_gene: NA
v_gene: TRBV5-3
abundance: NA
CDR3aa: CASSWAGLAPNTGELFF
CDR3nt: TGTGCCAGCAGCTGGGCGGGCCTAGCGCCGAACACCGGGGAGCTGTTTTTT

j_gene: TRBJ2-2
d_gene: NA
v_gene: TRBV7-2
abundance: few
CDR3aa: CASSFVGGVNTGELFF
CDR3nt: TGTGCCAGCAGCTTCGTAGGAGGGGTGAACACCGGGGAGCTGTTTTTT

j_gene: TRBJ2-1
d_gene: TRBD2
v_gene: TRBV4-3
abundance: NA
CDR3aa: CASSQAAGAVGEQFF
CDR3nt: TGCGCCAGCAGCCAAGCAGCGGGAGCGGTCGGAGAGCAGTTCTTC

j_gene: TRBJ1-4
d_gene: NA
v_gene: TRBV5-1
abundance: few
CDR3aa: CASSLVGGTRQEKLFF
CDR3nt: TGCGCCAGCAGCTTGGTCGGCGGGACAAGACAAGAAAAACTGTTTTTT

j_gene: TRBJ2-5
d_gene: TRBD2
v_gene: TRBV14
abundance: NA
CDR3aa: CASSLIIAGGQETQYF
CDR3nt: TGTGCCAGCAGCCTAATAATAGCGGGAGGGCAGGAGACCCAGTACTTC

j_gene: TRBJ2-5
d_gene: NA
v_gene: TRBV7-9
abundance: NA
CDR3aa: CASSFGQGRFQETQYF
CDR3nt: TGTGCCAGCAGCTTTGGGCAGGGGCGGTTCCAAGAGACCCAGTACTTC

j_gene: TRBJ2-7
d_gene: NA
v_gene: TRBV6-5
abundance: few
CDR3aa: CASSDSGLHEQYF
CDR3nt: TGTGCCAGCAGTGACTCGGGACTTCACGAGCAGTACTTC

j_gene: TRBJ2-7
d_gene: NA
v_gene: TRBV4-1
abundance: once
CDR3aa: CASSQAREGAHYEQYF
CDR3nt: TGCGCCAGCAGCCAAGCAAGGGAGGGGGCGCATTACGAGCAGTACTTC

j_gene: TRBJ2-1
d_gene: NA
v_gene: TRBV7-2
abundance: NA
CDR3aa: CASSLGGPGNEQFF
CDR3nt: TGTGCCAGCAGCTTAGGAGGGCCAGGGAATGAGCAGTTCTTC

j_gene: TRBJ1-1
d_gene: TRBD1
v_gene: TRBV20-1
abundance: NA
CDR3aa: CSASLTGRSNTEAFF
CDR3nt: TGCAGTGCTTCATTGACAGGGAGAAGTAACACTGAAGCTTTCTTT

j_gene: TRBJ2-1
d_gene: NA
v_gene: TRBV7-2
abundance: few
CDR3aa: CASSPSMRQFF
CDR3nt: TGTGCCAGCAGCCCTTCAATGAGGCAGTTCTTC

j_gene: TRBJ2-1
d_gene: TRBD2
v_gene: TRBV28
abundance: few
CDR3aa: CASSGGGLAKPEQFF
CDR3nt: TGTGCCAGCAGTGGGGGGGGACTAGCCAAGCCTGAGCAGTTCTTC